The rows below give T cell receptor beta chains drawn from one sample of a study of cytomegalovirus exposure and HLA in healthy donors. The protocol was immunoSEQ multiplex PCR, while the TCRdb copy is restricted to in-frame clones and leaves out a portion. The table lists about 72,000 clones, 85% to 95% of them singletons. Sequencing was done on a sample of PBMCs. The origin of the receptors is a woman aged 18-30 years in good health and CMV-seronegative. CDR3s include the opening cysteine and the closing phenylalanine or tryptophan. The order of the fields is J gene, D gene, V gene, clone size, CDR3 DNA, CDR3 protein. The D gene is left open where the match is weak. Part of the rows lack a size; the others show once, few, many or a class for expanded clones.

TRBJ1-3	.	TRBV28	.	TGTGCCAGCAGTTTAGACAACTCTGGAAACACCATATATTTT	CASSLDNSGNTIYF
TRBJ2-5	TRBD2	TRBV7-9	.	TGTGCCAGCCACGTAGCGGGGACACAAGAGACCCAGTACTTC	CASHVAGTQETQYF
TRBJ2-2	.	TRBV18	.	TGTGCCAGCTCACCCCGGGGGAACGCGAACACCGGGGAGCTGTTTTTT	CASSPRGNANTGELFF
TRBJ1-2	.	TRBV7-2	.	TGTGCCAGCAGCGCTCTTTATTTGGGGGCGGCTGATGGCTACACCTTC	CASSALYLGAADGYTF
TRBJ1-1	.	TRBV7-8	.	TGTGCCAGCATTCTCAGCGGGGGGAACACTGAAGCTTTCTTT	CASILSGGNTEAFF
TRBJ1-1	.	TRBV28	.	TGTGCCAGCAGTTTACCAGGATCGGGGAGAACTGAAGCTTTCTTT	CASSLPGSGRTEAFF
TRBJ1-6	.	TRBV5-1	.	TGCGCCAGCAAAGTAGGGGGATCACCCCTCCACTTT	CASKVGGSPLHF
TRBJ2-3	TRBD2	TRBV2	.	TGTGCCAGCAGTTCTCCCGGGACTAGAGCAGATACGCAGTATTTT	CASSSPGTRADTQYF
TRBJ2-2	TRBD1	TRBV27	.	TGTGCCAGCAGTCCAGGGGGCTGGAACACCGGGGAGCTGTTTTTT	CASSPGGWNTGELFF
TRBJ1-5	.	TRBV5-4	.	TGTGCCAGCAGCGCGGGGTTTAGCAATCAGCCCCAGCATTTT	CASSAGFSNQPQHF
TRBJ2-5	TRBD1	TRBV6-6	.	TGTGCCAGCAGTTACGGGGGGACAGGGGGAAAAGAGACCCAGTACTTC	CASSYGGTGGKETQYF
TRBJ2-7	.	TRBV6-5	.	TGTGCCAGCAGTTACTCAGCCACGACCTACGAGCAGTACTTC	CASSYSATTYEQYF
TRBJ2-3	.	TRBV10-1	.	TGCGCCAGCAGTGAAGGTCAGGGCAGGGCAGATACGCAGTATTTT	CASSEGQGRADTQYF
TRBJ2-5	TRBD1	TRBV19	.	TGTGCCAGTAGTATTTCCGACCTGGGACAGGGAGTCATAGAGACCCAGTACTTC	CASSISDLGQGVIETQYF
TRBJ1-2	.	TRBV2	.	TGTGCCAGCAGGGGGACCCATAATATAGGGGGCTATGGCTACACCTTC	CASRGTHNIGGYGYTF
TRBJ1-1	.	TRBV6-5	once	TGTGCCAGCAGTCGACAGCGAAACACTGAAGCTTTCTTT	CASSRQRNTEAFF
TRBJ2-5	.	TRBV6-6	.	TGTGCCAGTAGGACAGCACAAGAGACCCAGTACTTC	CASRTAQETQYF
TRBJ2-5	TRBD1	TRBV6-1	.	TGTGCCAGCAGGAAGACAGGGGGGCCGGAGACCCAGTACTTC	CASRKTGGPETQYF
TRBJ2-7	TRBD1	TRBV5-5	.	TGTGCCAGCAGCTTGTGGGACAGTAATCCCTACGAGCAGTACTTC	CASSLWDSNPYEQYF
TRBJ1-1	TRBD1	TRBV6-5	.	TGTGCCAGCAGTCCGGGACAGGGTTACGCTGAAGCTTTCTTT	CASSPGQGYAEAFF
TRBJ1-2	TRBD1	TRBV25-1	.	TGTGCCAGCAGTGAATTAGGACAGGGAGGCGGCTACACCTTC	CASSELGQGGGYTF
TRBJ1-1	.	TRBV28	.	TGTGCCAGCAGTTCATTACCGGGACACCGTGAAGCTTTCTTT	CASSSLPGHREAFF
TRBJ2-3	.	TRBV21-1	.	TGTGCCAGCAGCCACGTAGCGGGGGGGCAAGTGGGCACAGATACGCAGTATTTT	CASSHVAGGQVGTDTQYF
TRBJ1-3	TRBD1	TRBV5-1	.	TGCGCCAGCAGCTTAGACAGGGACTCTGGAAACACCATATATTTT	CASSLDRDSGNTIYF
TRBJ2-3	.	TRBV27	.	TGTGCCAGCAGTTCTACCAGGGCAGATACGCAGTATTTT	CASSSTRADTQYF
TRBJ1-5	.	TRBV2	once	TGTGCCAGCAGTGAAGAGGGGTCCTTGGAGGGTTGGCAGCCCCAGCATTTT	CASSEEGSLEGWQPQHF
TRBJ2-2	.	TRBV5-1	.	TGCGCCAGCAGCCCGACAACGAACACCGGGGAGCTGTTTTTT	CASSPTTNTGELFF
TRBJ1-1	.	TRBV19	.	TGTGCCAGTAGTATATCGGGGGAGAACACTGAAGCTTTCTTT	CASSISGENTEAFF
TRBJ1-1	.	TRBV28	.	TGTGCCAGCAGATCGGGAGTCACTGAAGCTTTCTTT	CASRSGVTEAFF
TRBJ1-5	.	TRBV14	.	TGTGCCAGCAGTCGGAGTAGCAATCAGCCCCAGCATTTT	CASSRSSNQPQHF
TRBJ2-3	TRBD2	TRBV5-1	.	TGCGCCAGCAGCCGGACTAGCGGGTCTGATACGCAGTATTTT	CASSRTSGSDTQYF
TRBJ2-1	.	TRBV7-3	.	TGTGCCAGCAGCTTTGTGGGACTCAATGAGCAGTTCTTC	CASSFVGLNEQFF
TRBJ2-1	.	TRBV19	.	TGTGCCAGTAGTCCGTGGGACTCGAGCTCCTACAATGAGCAGTTCTTC	CASSPWDSSSYNEQFF
TRBJ1-1	TRBD1	TRBV13	.	TGTGCCAGCGAGACAGGGATGGGCACTGAAGCTTTCTTT	CASETGMGTEAFF
TRBJ1-3	.	TRBV28	.	TGTGCCAGCAGTGTCCAGGGAAGTCCGACCGGAAACACCATATATTTT	CASSVQGSPTGNTIYF
TRBJ2-1	.	TRBV1	.	TGCACCAGCAGCCAAGTTGAGACAGGGCTGACTCCTGACACTGAGCAGTTCTTC	CTSSQVETGLTPDTEQFF
TRBJ2-5	.	TRBV5-5	.	TGTGCCAGCAGCGGGGGCTTCCAAGAGACCCAGTACTTC	CASSGGFQETQYF
TRBJ2-7	.	TRBV14	.	TGTGCCAGCAGCCAGGTAGACAACTACGAGCAGTACTTC	CASSQVDNYEQYF
TRBJ1-2	.	TRBV4-1	.	TGCGCCAGCAGCCAGCCTTGGGCCGACTATGGCTACACCTTC	CASSQPWADYGYTF
TRBJ2-5	.	TRBV19	.	TGTGCCAGTCGGGATGGGGGGGCGGGGGAGACCCAGTACTTC	CASRDGGAGETQYF
TRBJ1-1	.	TRBV5-4	.	TGTGCCAGCAGCTTGTTAGTCGGGGAGGGCACTGAAGCTTTCTTT	CASSLLVGEGTEAFF